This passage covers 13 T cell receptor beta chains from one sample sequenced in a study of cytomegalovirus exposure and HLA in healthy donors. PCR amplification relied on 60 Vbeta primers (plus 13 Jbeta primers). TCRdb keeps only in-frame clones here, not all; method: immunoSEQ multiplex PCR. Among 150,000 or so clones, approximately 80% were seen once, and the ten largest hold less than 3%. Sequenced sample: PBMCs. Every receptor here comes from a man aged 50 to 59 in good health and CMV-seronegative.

CDR3 in amino acids: CASTPRVSGANVLTF. The CDR3 nucleotides read TGTGCCAGCACCCCCCGGGTTTCTGGGGCCAACGTCCTGACTTTC. The chain employs TRBV5-8 and TRBJ2-6, with D hard to call. The V gene's germline CDR1 is SGHTS and CDR2 YDEGEE. V was pared by 6 bases and J by 1 base, with 11 bases between. The CDR3 length is 15 residues.

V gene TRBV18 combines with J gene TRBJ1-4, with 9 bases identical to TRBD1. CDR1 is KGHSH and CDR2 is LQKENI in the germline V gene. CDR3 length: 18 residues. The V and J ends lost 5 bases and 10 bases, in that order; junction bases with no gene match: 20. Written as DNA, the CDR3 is TGTGCCAGCTCAACTCGACAGGGGGTGCAATCTCAGGAAGGAAAACTGTTTTTT. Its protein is CASSTRQGVQSQEGKLFF.

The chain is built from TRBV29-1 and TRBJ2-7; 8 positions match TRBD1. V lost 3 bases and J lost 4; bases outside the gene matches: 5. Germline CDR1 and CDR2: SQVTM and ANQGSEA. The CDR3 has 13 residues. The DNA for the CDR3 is TGCAGCGTTGAGCCAGGACAGGGTTACGAGCAGTACTTC. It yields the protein CSVEPGQGYEQYF.

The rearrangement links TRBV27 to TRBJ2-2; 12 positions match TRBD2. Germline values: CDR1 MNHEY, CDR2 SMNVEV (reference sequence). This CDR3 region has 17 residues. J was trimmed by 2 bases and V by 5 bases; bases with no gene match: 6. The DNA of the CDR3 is TGTGCCAGCAGTCCCAGGACTAGCGGGATAAACACCGGGGAGCTGTTTTTT. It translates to CASSPRTSGINTGELFF.

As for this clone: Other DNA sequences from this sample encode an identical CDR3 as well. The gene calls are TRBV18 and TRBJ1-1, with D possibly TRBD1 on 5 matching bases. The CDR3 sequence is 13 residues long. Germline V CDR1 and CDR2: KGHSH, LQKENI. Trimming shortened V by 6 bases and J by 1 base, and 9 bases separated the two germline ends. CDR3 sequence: CASSLDRNTEAFF. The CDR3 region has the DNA TGTGCCAGCTCCCTCGACAGGAACACTGAAGCTTTCTTT. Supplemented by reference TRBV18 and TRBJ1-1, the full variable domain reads NAGVMQNPRHLVRRRGQEARLRCSPMKGHSHVYWYRQLPEEGLKFMVYLQKENIIDESGMPKERFSAEFPKEGPSILRIQQVVRGDSAAYFCASSLDRNTEAFFGQGTRLTVV.

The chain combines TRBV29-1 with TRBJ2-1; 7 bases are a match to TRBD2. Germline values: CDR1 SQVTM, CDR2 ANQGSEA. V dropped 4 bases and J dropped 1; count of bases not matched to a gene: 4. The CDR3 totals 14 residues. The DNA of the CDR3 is TGCAGCGTTGGATCGCGGGGGTCCTACAATGAGCAGTTCTTC. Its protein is CSVGSRGSYNEQFF.

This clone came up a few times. CDR3 loop: CASGGGSATNEKLFF. Written as DNA, the CDR3 is TGTGCCAGTGGGGGCGGCAGTGCAACTAATGAAAAACTGTTTTTT. The chain links TRBV19 to TRBJ1-4; weak D call: TRBD1 (6 bases). The V gene lost 8 bases and the J gene lost 0 bases, with 13 bases spanning the gap. Germline V gene sequence: CDR1 LNHDA, CDR2 SQIVND (reference sequence). CDR3 length: 15 residues.

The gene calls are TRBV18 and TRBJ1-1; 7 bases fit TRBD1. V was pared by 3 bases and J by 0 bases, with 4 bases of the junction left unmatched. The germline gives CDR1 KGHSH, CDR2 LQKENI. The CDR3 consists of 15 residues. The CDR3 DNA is TGTGCCAGCTCACCCGCGACAGGGTTGAACACTGAAGCTTTCTTT. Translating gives CASSPATGLNTEAFF.

In DNA form, the CDR3 reads TGTGCCAGCAGCTTATCGGACAGGGTTACGTTAAGCGGCTACACCTTC. Translating it yields CASSLSDRVTLSGYTF. This sequence joins TRBV7-9 and TRBJ1-2, with TRBD1 matching over 8 bases. The CDR3 is made up of 16 amino acids. V dropped 2 bases and J dropped 8; count of bases not matched to a gene: 13. Germline lookup yields CDR1 SEHNR and CDR2 FQNEAQ (reference sequence).

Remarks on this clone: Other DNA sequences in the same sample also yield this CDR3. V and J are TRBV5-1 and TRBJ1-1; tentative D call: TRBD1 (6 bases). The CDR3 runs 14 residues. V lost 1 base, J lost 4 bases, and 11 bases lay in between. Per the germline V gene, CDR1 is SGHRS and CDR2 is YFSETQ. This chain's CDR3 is CASSLNRVGTEAFF. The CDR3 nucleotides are TGCGCCAGCAGCTTGAACAGGGTCGGCACTGAAGCTTTCTTT.

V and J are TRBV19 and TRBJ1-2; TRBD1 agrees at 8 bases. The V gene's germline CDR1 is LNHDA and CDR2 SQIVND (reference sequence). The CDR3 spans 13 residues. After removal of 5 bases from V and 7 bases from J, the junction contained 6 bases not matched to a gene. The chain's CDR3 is CASSVDRGSGYTF. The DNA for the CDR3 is TGTGCCAGTAGTGTCGACAGGGGATCTGGCTACACCTTC. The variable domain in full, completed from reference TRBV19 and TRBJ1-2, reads DGGITQSPKYLFRKEGQNVTLSCEQNLNHDAMYWYRQDPGQGLRLIYYSQIVNDFQKGDIAEGYSVSREKKESFPLTVTSAQKNPTAFYLCASSVDRGSGYTFGSGTRLTVV.

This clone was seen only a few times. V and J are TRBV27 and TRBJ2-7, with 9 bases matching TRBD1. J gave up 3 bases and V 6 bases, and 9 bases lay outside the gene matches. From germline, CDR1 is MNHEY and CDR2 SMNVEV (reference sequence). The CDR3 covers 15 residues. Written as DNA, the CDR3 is TGTGCCAGCAGCATGGCCGGGACAGGGATCTACGAGCAGTACTTC. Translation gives CASSMAGTGIYEQYF.

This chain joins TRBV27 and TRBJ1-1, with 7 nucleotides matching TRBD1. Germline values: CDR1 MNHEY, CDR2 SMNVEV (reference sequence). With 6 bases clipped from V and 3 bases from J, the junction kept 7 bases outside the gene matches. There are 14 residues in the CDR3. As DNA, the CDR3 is TGTGCCAGCAGCGGGGACAGCAGGCACACTGAAGCTTTCTTT. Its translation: CASSGDSRHTEAFF.